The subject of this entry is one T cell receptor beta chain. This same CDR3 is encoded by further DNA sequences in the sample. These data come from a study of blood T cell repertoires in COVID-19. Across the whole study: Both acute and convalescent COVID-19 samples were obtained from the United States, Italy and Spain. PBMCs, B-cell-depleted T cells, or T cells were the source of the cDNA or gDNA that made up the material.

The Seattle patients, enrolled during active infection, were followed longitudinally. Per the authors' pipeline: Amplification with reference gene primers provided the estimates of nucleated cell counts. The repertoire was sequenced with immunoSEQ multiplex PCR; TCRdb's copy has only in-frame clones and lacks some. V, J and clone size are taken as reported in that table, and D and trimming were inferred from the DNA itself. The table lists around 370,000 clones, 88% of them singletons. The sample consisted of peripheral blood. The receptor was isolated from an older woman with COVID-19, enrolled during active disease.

CDR3 in amino acids: CASSLGTGGYEQYF. The CDR3 DNA sequence: TGTGCCAGCAGCTTGGGGACAGGGGGCTACGAGCAGTACTTC. The gene calls are TRBV11-2 and TRBJ2-7; 11 nucleotides align to TRBD1. The germline V gene encodes CDR1 SGHAT and CDR2 FQNNGV. The CDR3 is 14 residues long. With V trimmed by 3 bases and J by 3 bases, 1 base remained unmatched.